The present entry profiles one T cell receptor (beta chain) with its context. Using immunoSEQ multiplex PCR, the repertoire was profiled, and TCRdb retains in-frame clones only, with some absent. The sample holds approximately 94,000 clones, roughly 79% seen once. Per the germline V gene, CDR1 is SGHKS and CDR2 is YYEKEE (reference sequence). V dropped 5 bases and J dropped 3; count of bases not matched to a gene: 7. The CDR3 totals 15 residues. The record originates from a study of blood T cell repertoires in COVID-19. This sequence was found in a man aged 65 to 79 with active or convalescent COVID-19. The source material was peripheral blood. The rearrangement joins TRBV5-5 to TRBJ2-7; 11 positions match TRBD2. CDR3 amino acids: CASRTSGTSGYEQYF. DNA for the CDR3: TGTGCCAGCAGAACCTCCGGGACTAGCGGCTACGAGCAGTACTTC.